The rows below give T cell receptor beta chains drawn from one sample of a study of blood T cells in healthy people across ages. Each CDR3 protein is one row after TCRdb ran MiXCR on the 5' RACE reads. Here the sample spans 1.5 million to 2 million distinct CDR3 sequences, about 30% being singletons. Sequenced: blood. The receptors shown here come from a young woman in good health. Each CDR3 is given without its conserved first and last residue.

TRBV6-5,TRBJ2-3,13,ASSVGTGITDTQY
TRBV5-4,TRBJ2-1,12,ASRQSSGSGEQF
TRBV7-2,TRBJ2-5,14,ASSLGLARGQETQY
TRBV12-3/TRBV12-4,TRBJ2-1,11,ASSGHTGGNTF
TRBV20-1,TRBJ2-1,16,SADKITDGTSGYNEQF
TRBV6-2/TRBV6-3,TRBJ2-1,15,ASSYSRTSVRDNEQF
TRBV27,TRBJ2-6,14,ASSLLAGSGANVLT
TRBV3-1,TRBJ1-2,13,ASSHTGTRNYGYT
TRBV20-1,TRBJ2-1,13,SARPIAGVLNGQF
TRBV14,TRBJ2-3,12,ASNQRGAGGTQY
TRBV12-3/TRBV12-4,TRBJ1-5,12,ASSSTVDNQPQH
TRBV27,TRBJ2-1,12,ASKTSESYNEQF
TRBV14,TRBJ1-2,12,ASSLTGEIYGYT
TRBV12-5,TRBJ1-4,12,ASGFYTSNEKLF
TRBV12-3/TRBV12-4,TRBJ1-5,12,ASSPWTGNQPQH
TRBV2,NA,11,ASRGGSAYEQY
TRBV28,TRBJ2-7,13,ASSSHSHSPYEQY
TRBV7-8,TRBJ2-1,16,ASSLVFRSTKRGDEQF
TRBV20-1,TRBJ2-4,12,SARVVDGKNIQY
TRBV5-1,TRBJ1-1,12,ASSVDRGYRGAF
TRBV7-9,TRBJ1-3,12,ASSLGGLGNTIY
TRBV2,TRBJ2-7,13,ASSEQGEGPYEQY
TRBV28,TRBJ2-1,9,ASSWRDEQF
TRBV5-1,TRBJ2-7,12,ASSPGVQSYEQY
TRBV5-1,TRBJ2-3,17,ASRPGLAGGSSSTDTQY
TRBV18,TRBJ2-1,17,ASSVGYGKGPRSYNEQF
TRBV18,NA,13,ASSSGTSGVYEQY
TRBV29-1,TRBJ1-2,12,SVVSGDRGAGYT
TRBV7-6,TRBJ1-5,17,ASSLQPQGADRVSQPQH
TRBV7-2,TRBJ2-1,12,ASSLGKDRGQQF
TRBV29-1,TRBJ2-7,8,SVMIWEQY
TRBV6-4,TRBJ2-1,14,ASSSTGTGVRHEQF
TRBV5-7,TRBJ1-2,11,ADRAGMPDGYT
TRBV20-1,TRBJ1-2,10,SPDSLNYGYT
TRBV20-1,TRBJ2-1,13,SAGGGAGENNEQF
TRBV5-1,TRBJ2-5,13,ASSLGSTGPGEQY
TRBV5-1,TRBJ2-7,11,ASSFDPSYEQY
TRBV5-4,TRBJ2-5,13,ASSLTGLERETQY
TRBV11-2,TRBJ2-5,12,ASRPGGGKETQY
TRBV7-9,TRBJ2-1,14,ASSIRLGGSGNEQF
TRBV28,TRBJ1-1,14,ASLPGWGGRNTEAF
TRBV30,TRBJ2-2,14,AWTIGGTRAAGELF
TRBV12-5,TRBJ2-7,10,ASGPIEYEQY
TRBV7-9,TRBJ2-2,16,ASSLADYTDANTGELF
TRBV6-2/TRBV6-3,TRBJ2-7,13,ASIAPSGPSYEQY